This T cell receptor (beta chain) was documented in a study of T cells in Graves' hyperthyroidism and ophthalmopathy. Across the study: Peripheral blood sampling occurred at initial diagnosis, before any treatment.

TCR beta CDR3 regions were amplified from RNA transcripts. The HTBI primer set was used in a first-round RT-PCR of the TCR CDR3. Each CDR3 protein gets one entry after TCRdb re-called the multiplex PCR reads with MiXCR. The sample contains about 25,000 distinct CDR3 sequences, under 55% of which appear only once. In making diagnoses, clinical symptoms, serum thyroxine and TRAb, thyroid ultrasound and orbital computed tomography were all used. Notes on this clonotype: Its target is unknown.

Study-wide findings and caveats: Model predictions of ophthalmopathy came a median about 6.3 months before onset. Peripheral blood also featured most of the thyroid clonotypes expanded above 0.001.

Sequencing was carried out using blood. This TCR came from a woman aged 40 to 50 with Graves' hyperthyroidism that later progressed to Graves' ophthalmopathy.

The CDR3 DNA follows: TGCAGTGCTCTGGAGGACAGGAAAAGAAACACTGAAGCTTTCTTT. Its translation: CSALEDRKRNTEAFF. The V and J genes are TRBV20-1 and TRBJ1-1, with TRBD1 identical over 7 bases. The germline V gene encodes CDR1 DFQATT and CDR2 SNEGSKA (reference sequence). Trimming removed 5 bases from V and 2 bases from J; junction bases left unmatched: 11. The CDR3 loop spans 15 amino acids.